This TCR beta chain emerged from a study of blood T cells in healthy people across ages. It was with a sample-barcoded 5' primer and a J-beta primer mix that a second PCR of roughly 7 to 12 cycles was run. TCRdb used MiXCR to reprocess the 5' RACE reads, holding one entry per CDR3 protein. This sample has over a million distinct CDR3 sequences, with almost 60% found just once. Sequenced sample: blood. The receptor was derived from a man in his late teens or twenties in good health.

The DNA for the CDR3 is TGCAGTGCTAGAGATTCGGAGACCGATCCCCGGGGAGCTTTCTTT. Translated: CSARDSETDPRGAFF. This chain connects TRBV20-1 to TRBJ1-1, with D uncertain. Germline CDR1 is DFQATT and CDR2 is SNEGSKA (reference sequence). The CDR3 runs 15 residues. V lost 0 bases, J lost 10 bases, and 21 bases lay in between.